What follows describes a single T cell receptor beta chain. Amplified TCR beta CDR3 regions came from RNA transcripts. The TCR CDR3 was amplified in a first-round RT-PCR using the HTBI primer set. TCRdb analysed the multiplex PCR reads with MiXCR anew, one entry per CDR3 protein. The sample includes around 540,000 distinct CDR3 sequences, about 45% of them seen just once. The sample comes from a study of T cells in Graves' hyperthyroidism and ophthalmopathy. The CDR3 sequence is 15 residues long. The J segment lost 5 bases and the V segment lost 3 bases, leaving 8 bases of the junction unmatched. Germline lookup yields CDR1 LNHDA and CDR2 SQIVND (reference sequence).

What was sequenced was peripheral blood or thyroid tissue (not recorded which). This clonotype was obtained from a woman aged 18-29 years with Graves' hyperthyroidism. The J gene is TRBJ1-1, the V gene TRBV19, with TRBD1 identical over 8 bases. CDR3 coding DNA: TGTGCCAGTAGTATCGGGACAGGTTACTTAACTGAAGCTTTCTTT. It translates to CASSIGTGYLTEAFF.